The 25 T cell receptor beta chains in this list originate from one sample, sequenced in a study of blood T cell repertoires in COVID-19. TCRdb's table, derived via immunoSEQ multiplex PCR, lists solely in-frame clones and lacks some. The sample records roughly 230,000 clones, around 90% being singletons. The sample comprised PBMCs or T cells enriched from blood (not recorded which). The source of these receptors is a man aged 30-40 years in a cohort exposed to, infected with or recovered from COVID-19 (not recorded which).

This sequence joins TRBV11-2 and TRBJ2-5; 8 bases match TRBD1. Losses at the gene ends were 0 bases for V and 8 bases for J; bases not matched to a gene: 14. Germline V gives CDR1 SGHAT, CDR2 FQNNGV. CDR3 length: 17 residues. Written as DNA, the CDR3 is TGTGCCAGCAGCTTAGATGATACCGGGACAGGTGAAGGAACCCAGTACTTC. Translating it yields CASSLDDTGTGEGTQYF.

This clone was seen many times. The CDR3 reads CASSVGQGINEKLFF. CDR3 DNA sequence: TGTGCCAGCAGCGTGGGACAGGGGATAAATGAAAAACTGTTTTTT. This chain joins TRBV5-4 and TRBJ1-4; TRBD1 agrees at 10 bases. Germline lookup yields CDR1 SGHNT and CDR2 YYREEE (reference sequence). V was pared by 4 bases and J by 5 bases, with 5 bases of the junction left unmatched. This CDR3 comprises 15 residues.

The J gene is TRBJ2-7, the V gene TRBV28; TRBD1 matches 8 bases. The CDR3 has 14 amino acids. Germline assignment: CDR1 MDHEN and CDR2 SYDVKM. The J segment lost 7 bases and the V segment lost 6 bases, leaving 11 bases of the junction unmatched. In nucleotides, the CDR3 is TGTGCCAGCAGAGTGACAGGGGAGCGTAGGGAGCAGTACTTC. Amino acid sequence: CASRVTGERREQYF.

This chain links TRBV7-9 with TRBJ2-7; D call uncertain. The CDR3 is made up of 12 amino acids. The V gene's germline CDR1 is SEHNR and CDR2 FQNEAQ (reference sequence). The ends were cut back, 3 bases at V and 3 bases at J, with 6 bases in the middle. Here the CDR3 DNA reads TGTGCCAGCAGCTTGGAGAACTACGAGCAGTACTTC. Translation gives CASSLENYEQYF.

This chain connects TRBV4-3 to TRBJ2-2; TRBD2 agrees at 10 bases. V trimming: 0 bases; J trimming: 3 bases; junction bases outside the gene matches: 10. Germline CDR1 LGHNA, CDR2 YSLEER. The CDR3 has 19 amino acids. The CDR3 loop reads CASSQEPRAGGPYTGELFF. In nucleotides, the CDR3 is TGCGCCAGCAGCCAAGAACCGCGAGCGGGAGGGCCTTACACCGGGGAGCTGTTTTTT.

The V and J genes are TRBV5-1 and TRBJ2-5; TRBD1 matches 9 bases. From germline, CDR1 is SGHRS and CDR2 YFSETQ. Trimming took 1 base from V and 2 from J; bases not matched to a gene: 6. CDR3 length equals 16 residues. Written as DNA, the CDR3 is TGCGCCAGCAGCTTGCAAGGGACAGGGTTACAAGAGACCCAGTACTTC. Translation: CASSLQGTGLQETQYF. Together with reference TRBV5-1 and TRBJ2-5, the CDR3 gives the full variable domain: KAGVTQTPRYLIKTRGQQVTLSCSPISGHRSVSWYQQTPGQGLQFLFEYFSETQRNKGNFPGRFSGRQFSNSRSEMNVSTLELGDSALYLCASSLQGTGLQETQYFGPGTRLLVL.

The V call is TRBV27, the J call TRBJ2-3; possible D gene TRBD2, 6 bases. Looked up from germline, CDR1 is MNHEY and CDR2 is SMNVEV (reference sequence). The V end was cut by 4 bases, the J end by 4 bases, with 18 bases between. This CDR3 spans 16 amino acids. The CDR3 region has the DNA TGTGCCAGCAGTTCCGGACTATCTCGATCCCCAGATACGCAGTATTTT. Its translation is CASSSGLSRSPDTQYF.

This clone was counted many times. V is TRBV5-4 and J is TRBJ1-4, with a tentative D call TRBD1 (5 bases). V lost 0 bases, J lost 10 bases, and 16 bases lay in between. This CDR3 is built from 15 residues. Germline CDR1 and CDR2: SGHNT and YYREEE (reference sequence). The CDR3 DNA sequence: TGTGCCAGCAGCTTGGAAGGGACTAAACGCGGAAAACTGTTTTTT. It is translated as CASSLEGTKRGKLFF.

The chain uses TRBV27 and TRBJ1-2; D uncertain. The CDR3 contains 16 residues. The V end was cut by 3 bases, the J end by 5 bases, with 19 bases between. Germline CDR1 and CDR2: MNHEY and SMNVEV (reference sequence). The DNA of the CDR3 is TGTGCCAGCAGTTTCATCGGTGGAGGAGCTGGGTATGGCTACACCTTC. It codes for CASSFIGGGAGYGYTF.

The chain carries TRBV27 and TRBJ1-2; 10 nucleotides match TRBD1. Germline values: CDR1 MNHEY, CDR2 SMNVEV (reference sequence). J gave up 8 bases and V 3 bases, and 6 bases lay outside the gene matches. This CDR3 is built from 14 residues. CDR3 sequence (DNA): TGTGCCAGCAGTTTTAGGACAGGGGGAGGAGGCTACACCTTC. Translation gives CASSFRTGGGGYTF.

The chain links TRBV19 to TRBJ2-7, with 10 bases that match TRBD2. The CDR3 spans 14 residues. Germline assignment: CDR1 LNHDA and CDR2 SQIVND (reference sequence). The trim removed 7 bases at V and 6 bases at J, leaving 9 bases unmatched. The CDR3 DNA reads TGTGCCAGTACCCTAGCGGGAGTGGAGGGCGAGCAGTACTTC. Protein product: CASTLAGVEGEQYF.

The CDR3 region is CASRALASIPYEQYF. The CDR3 DNA sequence: TGTGCCAGCAGGGCCCTAGCATCGATACCTTACGAGCAGTACTTC. The chain links TRBV27 to TRBJ2-7, with a tentative D call TRBD2 (5 bases). Germline values: CDR1 MNHEY, CDR2 SMNVEV (reference sequence). Trimming pared 6 bases from V and 4 bases from J, leaving 19 bases between. This CDR3 is 15 amino acids long.

CDR3: CASTWSLAGGKSTDTQYF. The CDR3, as DNA: TGTGCCAGCACTTGGTCACTAGCGGGAGGTAAAAGCACAGATACGCAGTATTTT. The chain couples TRBV2 to TRBJ2-3, with 12 bases identical to TRBD2. Germline-derived CDR1 and CDR2 are SNHLY and FYNNEI. V was pared by 7 bases and J by 0 bases, with 11 bases of the junction left unmatched. The CDR3 is made up of 18 amino acids.

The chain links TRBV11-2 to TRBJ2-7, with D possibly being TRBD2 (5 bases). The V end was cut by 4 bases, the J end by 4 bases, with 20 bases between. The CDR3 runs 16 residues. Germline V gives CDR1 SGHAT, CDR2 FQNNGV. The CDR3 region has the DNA TGTGCCAGCAGCTCGCGCGATCACAACCCGGGGTACGAGCAGTACTTC. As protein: CASSSRDHNPGYEQYF.

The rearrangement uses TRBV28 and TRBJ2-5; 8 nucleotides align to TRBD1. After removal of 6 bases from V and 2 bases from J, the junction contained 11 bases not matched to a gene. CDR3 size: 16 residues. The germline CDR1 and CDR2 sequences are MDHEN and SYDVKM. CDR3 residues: CASSPTWTGLQETQYF. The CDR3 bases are TGTGCCAGCAGCCCGACTTGGACAGGGCTGCAAGAGACCCAGTACTTC.

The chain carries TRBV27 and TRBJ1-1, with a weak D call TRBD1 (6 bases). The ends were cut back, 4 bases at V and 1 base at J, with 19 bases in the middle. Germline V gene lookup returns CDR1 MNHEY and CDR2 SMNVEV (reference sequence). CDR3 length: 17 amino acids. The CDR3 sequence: CASSSYRDQAPNTEAFF. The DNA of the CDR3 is TGTGCCAGCAGTTCCTACAGGGACCAGGCTCCGAACACTGAAGCTTTCTTT.

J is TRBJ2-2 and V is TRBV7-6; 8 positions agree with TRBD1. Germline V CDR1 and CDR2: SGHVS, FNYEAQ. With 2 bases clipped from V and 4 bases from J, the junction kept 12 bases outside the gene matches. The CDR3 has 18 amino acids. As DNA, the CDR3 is TGTGCCAGCAGCTTAATCGCGGGGCGACAGGGGACCACCGGGGAGCTGTTTTTT. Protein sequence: CASSLIAGRQGTTGELFF. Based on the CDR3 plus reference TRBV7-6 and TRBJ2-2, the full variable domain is GAGVSQSPRYKVTKRGQDVALRCDPISGHVSLYWYRQALGQGPEFLTYFNYEAQQDKSGLPNDRFSAERPEGSISTLTIQRTEQRDSAMYRCASSLIAGRQGTTGELFFGEGSRLTVL.

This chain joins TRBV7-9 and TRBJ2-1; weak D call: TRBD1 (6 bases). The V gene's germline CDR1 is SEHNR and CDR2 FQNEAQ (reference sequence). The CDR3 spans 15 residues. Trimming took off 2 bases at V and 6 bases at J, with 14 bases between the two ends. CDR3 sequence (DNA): TGTGCCAGCAGCTTACCCCAGGGGAATCTCAATGAGCAGTTCTTC. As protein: CASSLPQGNLNEQFF.

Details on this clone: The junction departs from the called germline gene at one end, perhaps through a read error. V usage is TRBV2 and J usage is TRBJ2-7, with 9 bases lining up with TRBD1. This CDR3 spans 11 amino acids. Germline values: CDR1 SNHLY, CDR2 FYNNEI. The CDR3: CASSGLGQGHF. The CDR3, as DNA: TGTGCCAGCAGTGGATTGGGACAGGGCCACTTC.

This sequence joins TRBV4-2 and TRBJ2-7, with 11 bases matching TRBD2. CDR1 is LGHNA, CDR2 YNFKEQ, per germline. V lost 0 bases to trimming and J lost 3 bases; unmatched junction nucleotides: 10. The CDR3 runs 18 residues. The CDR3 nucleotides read TGTGCCAGCAGCCAAGAATGGGTACCTAGCGGGAGGCACTACGAGCAGTACTTC. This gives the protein CASSQEWVPSGRHYEQYF.

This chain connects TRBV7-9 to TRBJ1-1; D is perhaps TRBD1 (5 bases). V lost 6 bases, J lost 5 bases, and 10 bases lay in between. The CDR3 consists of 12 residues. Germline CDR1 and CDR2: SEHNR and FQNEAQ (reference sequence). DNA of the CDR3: TGTGCCAGCAGTATGCAGGGAACTGAAGCTTTCTTT. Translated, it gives CASSMQGTEAFF. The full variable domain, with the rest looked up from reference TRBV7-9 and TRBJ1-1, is DTGVSQNPRHKITKRGQNVTFRCDPISEHNRLYWYRQTLGQGPEFLTYFQNEAQLEKSRLLSDRFSAERPKGSFSTLEIQRTEQGDSAMYLCASSMQGTEAFFGQGTRLTVV.

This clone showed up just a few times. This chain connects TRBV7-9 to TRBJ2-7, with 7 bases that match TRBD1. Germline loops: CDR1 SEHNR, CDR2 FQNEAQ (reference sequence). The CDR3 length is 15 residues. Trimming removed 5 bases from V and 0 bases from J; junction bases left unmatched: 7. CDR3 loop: CASSRIRQGSYEQYF. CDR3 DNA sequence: TGTGCCAGCAGCAGGATTCGACAGGGCTCCTACGAGCAGTACTTC.

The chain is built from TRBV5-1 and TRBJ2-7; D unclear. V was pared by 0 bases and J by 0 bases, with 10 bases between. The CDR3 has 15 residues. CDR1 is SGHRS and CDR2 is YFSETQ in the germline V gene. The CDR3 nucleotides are TGCGCCAGCAGCTTGGCTCTAGTCAACTCCTACGAGCAGTACTTC. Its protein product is CASSLALVNSYEQYF.

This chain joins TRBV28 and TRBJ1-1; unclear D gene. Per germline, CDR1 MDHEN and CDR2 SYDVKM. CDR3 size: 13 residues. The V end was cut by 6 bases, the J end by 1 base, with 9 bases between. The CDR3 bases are TGTGCCAGCAGCCGTAGCACGAACACTGAAGCTTTCTTT. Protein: CASSRSTNTEAFF.

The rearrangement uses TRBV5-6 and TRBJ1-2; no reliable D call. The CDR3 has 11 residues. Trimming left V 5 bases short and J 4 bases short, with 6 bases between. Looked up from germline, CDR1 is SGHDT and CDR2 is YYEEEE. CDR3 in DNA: TGTGCCAGCAGTCGGTTCTATGGCTACACCTTC. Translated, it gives CASSRFYGYTF. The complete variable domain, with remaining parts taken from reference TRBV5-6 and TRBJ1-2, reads DAGVTQSPTHLIKTRGQQVTLRCSPKSGHDTVSWYQQALGQGPQFIFQYYEEEERQRGNFPDRFSGHQFPNYSSELNVNALLLGDSALYLCASSRFYGYTFGSGTRLTVV.